This TCR beta chain was retrieved from a study of response to subunit inactivated influenza vaccine (dated by TCRdb to 2017 to 2018). Turning to the overall study: The study used deep quantitative T cell receptor repertoire profiling to track responses to a trivalent subunit inactivated influenza vaccine. Results the study describes overall, beyond this receptor: It was suggested by the authors that each seasonal influenza vaccination may recruit only a limited number of new T cells.

Library preparation used RT-PCR. The instrument given in TCRdb is Illumina HiSeq 2500. TCRdb itself trimmed the public reads at Q25 with fastp, ran MiXCR and retained productive beta chains. When rows share a CDR3 protein, they turn into one entry using the most common DNA and genes. This sample is represented by a few hundred thousand distinct CDR3 sequences; 20% to 25% of them were singletons. The top ten hold roughly 10% of the sample. A note on this clonotype: Its recognized antigen is unknown. The input lacks base qualities; no much larger clone sits a single base away.

This sequence was found in a man aged 50 to 75 who received an inactivated influenza vaccine. Donor details come from another sample of the same person, matched by shared clones. Here the sequenced sample was PBMCs from blood, taken about 20 months after vaccination.

The nucleotides read TGTGCCAGCAGTTACTCGAACCTGGTTGGCTACACCTTC. It specifies CASSYSNLVGYTF. The chain is assembled from TRBV6-5 and TRBJ1-2, with the identity of the D gene unclear. The CDR3 spans 13 residues, from the cysteine through the phenylalanine. The sequence is cut down to CDR3 DNA, 39 bases in frame from base 1. The trim is 0 bases for V and 7 bases for J, with a gap of 9 bases between the germline ends. The germline V gene gives CDR1 as MNHEY and CDR2 as SVGAGI.